Following are 10 T cell receptor beta chains from one sample sequenced in a study of cytomegalovirus exposure and HLA in healthy donors (dated by TCRdb to about 2017). To prepare the library, the immunoSEQ multiplex PCR assay was applied. A mixture of 60 forward primers for TCR Vbeta segments and 13 reverse primers for TCR Jbeta segments was used in the multiplex PCR. Sourced from immuneACCESS, this table was stored by TCRdb with only in-frame sequences that have V and J called. A share of the clones is absent; for the studies checked, an unresolved V gene accounts for under half, and the remainder has no known explanation. The sample contains some 87,000 clones, around 80% of them found a single time. The top ten hold 2.5% to 3% of the sample. The sample was PBMCs. Source of these receptors: a man between 25 and 39 years old in good health and CMV-seronegative.

The chain has TRBV7-2 and TRBJ2-5; 8 positions agree with TRBD2. In germline, CDR1 is SGHTA, CDR2 FQGNSA. The trim removed 1 base at V and 2 bases at J, leaving 6 bases unmatched. The CDR3 extends over 16 amino acids. Written as DNA, the CDR3 is TGTGCCAGCAGCTTAGTTGCCAGCGGGGGTCAAGAGACCCAGTACTTC. Its protein product is CASSLVASGGQETQYF.

This clone was observed once. The rearrangement joins TRBV7-3 to TRBJ1-6; D is unresolved. The CDR3 length is 12 residues. With 8 bases removed from V and 5 bases from J, the gap between germline ends came to 7 bases. In germline, CDR1 is SGHTA, CDR2 FQGTGA. The CDR3: CASRSDNSPLHF. In nucleotides, the CDR3 is TGTGCCAGCCGGTCCGATAATTCACCCCTCCACTTT. The entire variable domain, with the rest obtained from reference TRBV7-3 and TRBJ1-6, is as follows: GAGVSQTPSNKVTEKGKYVELRCDPISGHTALYWYRQSLGQGPEFLIYFQGTGAADDSGLPNDRFFAVRPEGSVSTLKIQRTERGDSAVYLCASRSDNSPLHFGNGTRLTVT.

As concerns this clone: Other DNA sequences in the same sample also yield this CDR3. The chain employs TRBV6-6 and TRBJ1-2; 10 bases map to TRBD1. Trimming cost V 2 bases and J 4 bases; bases outside gene matches: 4. Per germline, CDR1 MNHNY and CDR2 SVGAGI (reference sequence). This CDR3 contains 15 residues. CDR3 nucleotides: TGTGCCAGCAGTTACGGGGACAGGGGATCCTATGGCTACACCTTC. Translated: CASSYGDRGSYGYTF.

The chain uses TRBV7-7 and TRBJ1-2; 8 nucleotides line up with TRBD1. The CDR3 runs 13 residues. The trim removed 5 bases at V and 6 bases at J, leaving 5 bases unmatched. CDR1 and CDR2 from the germline V gene are SSHAT and FNYEAQ (reference sequence). CDR3 in amino acids: CASSVQGADGYTF. The CDR3 coding sequence is TGTGCCAGCAGCGTCCAGGGGGCTGATGGCTACACCTTC.

This clone was found once. The junction and the germline gene differ at one end; a read error may be behind it. J is TRBJ2-1 and V is TRBV7-2; D may be TRBD1 (6 bases). Germline CDR1 SGHTA, CDR2 FQGNSA. The CDR3 has 13 residues. The CDR3 DNA reads TGTGCCAGCACCTTACAGGGAAACCATGAGCAGTTCTTC. The encoded protein is CASTLQGNHEQFF.

The chain uses TRBV30 and TRBJ2-5, with TRBD1 identical over 7 bases. The CDR3 covers 14 residues. Germline lookup yields CDR1 GTSNPN and CDR2 SVGIG (reference sequence). V was clipped by 5 bases and J by 5 bases; unmatched bases: 11. CDR3 DNA: TGTGCCTGGGAGAAAGAGACAGGGAGTGAGACCCAGTACTTC. It is translated as CAWEKETGSETQYF.

This clone was detected once. The rearrangement joins TRBV18 to TRBJ2-7; maybe TRBD2 (5 bases). This CDR3 spans 14 amino acids. Between the trimmed V and J ends, which lost 3 bases and 2 bases, there was a span of 11 bases. Germline V gene data show CDR1 as KGHSH and CDR2 as LQKENI. Written as DNA, the CDR3 is TGTGCCAGCTCACCCGCCTCCGGGACCTACGAGCAGTACTTC. It yields the protein CASSPASGTYEQYF.

This clone was seen only once. The chain recombines TRBV28 with TRBJ1-4; weak D call: TRBD1 (5 bases). CDR1 MDHEN and CDR2 SYDVKM come from the germline V gene. V was shortened by 8 bases and J by 7 bases, with 14 bases between the two germline ends. The CDR3 is 13 amino acids. The CDR3 here is CASLQGVGEKLFF. The CDR3 DNA sequence: TGTGCCAGCCTTCAAGGGGTCGGTGAAAAACTGTTTTTT.

The gene calls are TRBV9 and TRBJ1-1; D might be TRBD1 (5 bases). Germline V gene lookup returns CDR1 SGDLS and CDR2 YYNGEE. Trimming cost V 2 bases and J 1 base, with 24 bases left between them. CDR3 size: 19 residues. CDR3 bases: TGTGCCAGCAGCGTGAGAGAAATCGGGGGGATCGGGACGAACACTGAAGCTTTCTTT. It codes for CASSVREIGGIGTNTEAFF. The full variable domain, in which reference TRBV9 and TRBJ1-1 provide the parts outside the CDR3, is DSGVTQTPKHLITATGQRVTLRCSPRSGDLSVYWYQQSLDQGLQFLIQYYNGEERAKGNILERFSAQQFPDLHSELNLSSLELGDSALYFCASSVREIGGIGTNTEAFFGQGTRLTVV.

The genes are TRBV6-5 and TRBJ1-1; maybe TRBD1 (5 bases). The CDR3 length is 14 residues. Trimming stripped 8 bases from V and 1 base from J, with 14 bases between. The germline V gene has CDR1 MNHEY and CDR2 SVGAGI. Here the CDR3 reads CASRRDPANTEAFF. The CDR3 DNA is TGTGCCAGCCGGCGGGACCCGGCGAACACTGAAGCTTTCTTT.